The 29 T cell receptor beta chains given below trace back to one sample, sequenced in a study of blood T cell repertoires in COVID-19. The repertoire was sequenced with immunoSEQ multiplex PCR; TCRdb's copy has only in-frame clones and lacks some. The repertoire holds about 130,000 clones, with approximately 82% as singletons. The sample was peripheral blood. The receptors derive from a man between 60 and 70 years old who had recovered from COVID-19.

J is TRBJ2-7 and V is TRBV3-1 (or the pseudogene TRBV3-2), with TRBD2 matching 15 bases. Germline CDR1 reads LGHDT; CDR2 reads YNNKEL (reference sequence). V lost 3 bases and J lost 5; bases outside the gene matches: 11. This CDR3 has 18 residues. The CDR3 reads CASSHRGLAGGSGNEQYF. Written as DNA, the CDR3 is TGTGCCAGCAGCCACCGAGGACTAGCGGGAGGGTCTGGGAACGAGCAGTACTTC.

The chain employs TRBV7-2 and TRBJ1-5; D call uncertain. Germline V gene data show CDR1 as SGHTA and CDR2 as FQGNSA. CDR3 length: 13 amino acids. With 3 bases removed from V and 6 bases from J, the gap between germline ends came to 9 bases. CDR3 DNA: TGTGCCAGCAGCTTCCCGGGGAGTCAGCCCCAGCATTTT. This gives the protein CASSFPGSQPQHF.

The V gene is TRBV19, the J gene TRBJ1-1, with TRBD1 matching over 7 bases. CDR3 length equals 14 residues. CDR1 LNHDA and CDR2 SQIVND come from the germline V gene (reference sequence). The ends lost 5 bases at V and 5 bases at J; junction bases unmatched: 8. The CDR3 is CASSFGQAGTEAFF. In nucleotides, the CDR3 is TGTGCCAGTAGTTTCGGACAGGCGGGAACTGAAGCTTTCTTT.

V gene TRBV6-5 combines with J gene TRBJ1-1; D is undetermined. This CDR3 is 14 amino acids long. The ends were cut back, 10 bases at V and 1 base at J, with 16 bases in the middle. Germline V gene sequence: CDR1 MNHEY, CDR2 SVGAGI. The CDR3, as DNA: TGTGCCACCCAGATCTCGCGGCAGAACACTGAAGCTTTCTTT. This codes for CATQISRQNTEAFF.

This clone was detected a few times. The genes are TRBV7-6 and TRBJ2-7, with 10 bases that match TRBD1. The CDR3 is made up of 15 amino acids. The J segment lost 4 bases and the V segment lost 2 bases, leaving 5 bases of the junction unmatched. Looked up from germline, CDR1 is SGHVS and CDR2 is FNYEAQ. The CDR3 reads CASSLFRDRGYEQYF. DNA for the CDR3: TGTGCCAGCAGCTTATTCCGGGACAGGGGATACGAGCAGTACTTC.

This sequence joins TRBV7-9 and TRBJ1-5; a possible D gene is TRBD1 (5 bases). The CDR3 contains 19 residues. CDR1 SEHNR and CDR2 FQNEAQ come from the germline V gene (reference sequence). V lost 3 bases and J 0 bases, leaving 21 bases between the germline ends. DNA for the CDR3: TGTGCCAGCAGCTTCGGGCGGGGGGGACCCCCCTATAGCAATCAGCCCCAGCATTTT. Amino acid sequence: CASSFGRGGPPYSNQPQHF.

J is TRBJ2-7 and V is TRBV12-3 or TRBV12-4; TRBD2 is a possible D gene (6 bases). CDR3 length equals 13 residues. Trimming cost V 5 bases and J 2 bases, with 10 bases left between them. The CDR3 is CASSLSGPYEQYF. The CDR3 nucleotides are TGTGCCAGCAGTCTCAGCGGGCCCTACGAGCAGTACTTC.

The chain combines TRBV29-1 with TRBJ2-5; 8 bases line up with TRBD2. The CDR3 is made up of 13 amino acids. Germline V lookup: CDR1 SQVTM, CDR2 ANQGSEA. V shed 7 bases and J 5 bases; nucleotides not matched to a gene: 9. The CDR3 here is CSAVLADPETQYF. CDR3 DNA: TGCAGCGCTGTACTAGCGGACCCTGAGACCCAGTACTTC.

In its sample, this clone was seen once. This sequence joins TRBV3-1 (or the pseudogene TRBV3-2) and TRBJ2-3, with TRBD1 as a possible D gene (5 bases). V was trimmed by 1 base and J by 5 bases, leaving 16 bases between them. Looked up from germline, CDR1 is LGHDT and CDR2 is YNNKEL (reference sequence). This CDR3 spans 16 amino acids. The CDR3 spells CASSQGETGARDTQYF. In nucleotides, the CDR3 is TGTGCCAGCAGCCAAGGCGAGACTGGGGCTAGAGATACGCAGTATTTT.

The J gene is TRBJ2-4, the V gene TRBV19; 10 bases align to TRBD1. CDR3 size: 17 residues. V lost 1 base and J lost 2; bases outside the gene matches: 5. Germline V CDR1 and CDR2: LNHDA, SQIVND (reference sequence). The CDR3: CASSIAGQGKTKNIQYF. Here the CDR3 DNA reads TGTGCCAGTAGTATAGCGGGACAGGGGAAGACCAAAAACATTCAGTACTTC.

Only one count was recorded for this clone. The chain carries TRBV20-1 and TRBJ2-3, with TRBD1 identical over 7 bases. The junction had 7 bases not matched to a gene; V was cut back by 3 bases and J by 1 base. The CDR3 spans 15 residues. Germline V gene sequence: CDR1 DFQATT, CDR2 SNEGSKA (reference sequence). CDR3 protein: CSASWSGGRTDTQYF. Here the CDR3 DNA reads TGCAGTGCTAGTTGGTCAGGGGGTCGCACAGATACGCAGTATTTT.

The chain employs TRBV6-5 and TRBJ2-2; D remains ambiguous. The germline V gene has CDR1 MNHEY and CDR2 SVGAGI. Trimming removed 5 bases at V and 4 bases at J, with 14 bases between. The CDR3 extends over 15 amino acids. The DNA for the CDR3 is TGTGCCAGCAGTCGCTTTGCGGCAGTCACCGGGGAGCTGTTTTTT. Translation: CASSRFAAVTGELFF.

The chain has TRBV20-1 and TRBJ2-5, with 7 bases that match TRBD1. The CDR3 runs to 11 residues. Trimming removed 3 bases from V and 10 bases from J; junction bases left unmatched: 5. Germline V lookup: CDR1 DFQATT, CDR2 SNEGSKA (reference sequence). CDR3 bases: TGCAGTGCTAGCGACAGGGTCAACCAGTACTTC. Translation: CSASDRVNQYF.

The chain has TRBV19 and TRBJ2-2; 9 bases fit TRBD2. Unmatched junction bases numbered 3, after V lost 2 bases and J lost 8 bases. This CDR3 contains 14 residues. CDR1 and CDR2 (germline): LNHDA, SQIVND (reference sequence). CDR3 in amino acids: CASSILAGSGELFF. For the CDR3, the DNA is TGTGCCAGTAGTATACTAGCGGGGTCGGGGGAGCTGTTTTTT.

The chain couples TRBV18 to TRBJ2-3; 7 bases agree with TRBD1. This CDR3 contains 14 residues. Germline V gene sequence: CDR1 KGHSH, CDR2 LQKENI. V lost 2 bases to trimming and J lost 1 base; unmatched junction nucleotides: 0. DNA of the CDR3: TGTGCCAGCTCACCAACAGGGGGCACAGATACGCAGTATTTT. It codes for CASSPTGGTDTQYF.

The gene calls are TRBV6-5 and TRBJ2-3, with 7 bases identical to TRBD1. Germline-derived CDR1 and CDR2 are MNHEY and SVGAGI. The CDR3 is 14 amino acids. J was trimmed by 6 bases and V by 6 bases; bases with no gene match: 9. CDR3 DNA: TGTGCCAGCAGGTGGACAGGCAAAGAGGATACGCAGTATTTT. Amino acids: CASRWTGKEDTQYF.

The V and J genes are TRBV7-2 and TRBJ2-2; TRBD2 matches at 12 bases. Germline lookup yields CDR1 SGHTA and CDR2 FQGNSA. The CDR3 consists of 15 residues. The V segment lost 1 base and the J segment 6 bases; nucleotides outside the gene matches: 0. The CDR3 is CASSLGTSGAGELFF. CDR3 bases: TGTGCCAGCAGCTTAGGGACTAGCGGGGCCGGGGAGCTGTTTTTT.

This clone was observed once. J is TRBJ1-2 and V is TRBV20-1; no definite D call. The CDR3 is 11 amino acids. Germline V gene lookup returns CDR1 DFQATT and CDR2 SNEGSKA (reference sequence). V lost 0 bases, J lost 8 bases, and 7 bases lay in between. Here the CDR3 DNA reads TGCAGTGCTAGAGAACCTAGAGGCTACACCTTC. It translates to CSAREPRGYTF.

This clone was seen more than once but under ten times. The chain joins TRBV3-1 (or the pseudogene TRBV3-2) to TRBJ2-3; weak D call: TRBD2 (7 bases). The germline gives CDR1 LGHDT, CDR2 YNNKEL (reference sequence). The CDR3 totals 18 residues. The V end was cut by 3 bases, the J end by 0 bases, with 19 bases between. CDR3 bases: TGTGCCAGCAGCCAGCCTATTGGGGGGGGGCCGAGCACAGATACGCAGTATTTT. Amino acid sequence: CASSQPIGGGPSTDTQYF.

The chain uses TRBV6-2 or TRBV6-3 and TRBJ2-1, with D possibly TRBD2 on 6 matching bases. The CDR3 loop spans 14 amino acids. Deletions cut 4 bases from V and 9 bases from J, with 16 bases between. Per the germline V gene, CDR1 is MNHEY and CDR2 is SVGEGT. The CDR3 coding sequence is TGTGCCAGCAGTTTGGGGCAGCGGGTCGGTGAGCAGTTCTTC. Protein product: CASSLGQRVGEQFF.

The rearrangement links TRBV7-9 to TRBJ1-1, with D hard to call. Germline assignment: CDR1 SEHNR and CDR2 FQNEAQ (reference sequence). CDR3 size: 13 residues. The V gene lost 5 bases and the J gene lost 2 bases, with 9 bases spanning the gap. The CDR3 reads CASSPVLNTEAFF. In DNA, the CDR3 is TGTGCCAGCAGCCCGGTCCTCAACACTGAAGCTTTCTTT.

The rearrangement uses TRBV28 and TRBJ2-7; 7 bases agree with TRBD1. Trimming took 3 bases from V and 4 from J; bases not matched to a gene: 9. The CDR3 extends over 15 amino acids. The germline V gene has CDR1 MDHEN and CDR2 SYDVKM. The CDR3 DNA reads TGTGCCAGCAGTTTTAAGGGGGCGAAGGGGTACGAGCAGTACTTC. Encoded protein: CASSFKGAKGYEQYF. The entire variable domain, with the rest obtained from reference TRBV28 and TRBJ2-7, is as follows: DVKVTQSSRYLVKRTGEKVFLECVQDMDHENMFWYRQDPGLGLRLIYFSYDVKMKEKGDIPEGYSVSREKKERFSLILESASTNQTSMYLCASSFKGAKGYEQYFGPGTRLTVT.

V is TRBV4-1 and J is TRBJ1-1; 7 bases are a match to TRBD1. The CDR3 is 15 amino acids. The V segment lost 4 bases and the J segment 0 bases; nucleotides outside the gene matches: 5. In germline, CDR1 is MGHRA, CDR2 YSYEKL. CDR3 loop: CASSLTGQLNTEAFF. Written as DNA, the CDR3 is TGCGCCAGCAGCCTGACGGGACAGTTGAACACTGAAGCTTTCTTT.

The chain couples TRBV18 to TRBJ2-3; D gene unclear. Germline V CDR1 and CDR2: KGHSH, LQKENI. V was clipped by 4 bases and J by 4 bases, with 6 bases between them. The CDR3 is made up of 12 amino acids. The CDR3 DNA follows: TGTGCCAGCTCACGAGGCGCAGATACGCAGTATTTT. This sequence encodes CASSRGADTQYF.

The gene calls are TRBV2 and TRBJ1-3, with 8 bases lining up with TRBD1. The CDR3 sequence is 16 residues long. The germline V gene has CDR1 SNHLY and CDR2 FYNNEI. Trimming cost V 5 bases and J 0 bases; bases outside gene matches: 6. In DNA, the CDR3 is TGTGCCAGCAGTAACAGGGGGGTAACCTCTGGAAACACCATATATTTT. Protein: CASSNRGVTSGNTIYF.

The CDR3 DNA reads TGCAGCGTTGTTCCCCCGGGGTCTAGGGATGAGCAGTTCTTC. Amino acids: CSVVPPGSRDEQFF. The chain couples TRBV29-1 to TRBJ2-1; the D gene is possibly TRBD2 (5 bases). The CDR3 runs 14 residues. Trimming stripped 4 bases from V and 8 bases from J, with 18 bases between. Germline-derived CDR1 and CDR2 are SQVTM and ANQGSEA.

This clone was detected only a few times. The J gene is TRBJ2-7, the V gene TRBV4-1; a weak D match, TRBD2 (5 bases). From germline, CDR1 is MGHRA and CDR2 YSYEKL. V lost 2 bases and J lost 6, with 20 bases in between. CDR3 length: 16 residues. DNA of the CDR3: TGCGCCAGCAGCCAATCCCGACTGGGAGAACCGAGCGAGCAGTACTTC. Translating it yields CASSQSRLGEPSEQYF.

This clone was seen a single time. The rearrangement links TRBV7-2 to TRBJ2-1; 9 nucleotides match TRBD2. The CDR3 consists of 13 residues. Germline V gives CDR1 SGHTA, CDR2 FQGNSA. V was pared by 5 bases and J by 7 bases, with 3 bases of the junction left unmatched. The CDR3 region has the DNA TGTGCCAGCAGCCAGGGACTAGCAAATGAGCAGTTCTTC. Amino acids: CASSQGLANEQFF.

The V and J genes are TRBV3-1 (or the pseudogene TRBV3-2) and TRBJ2-3; 8 nucleotides match TRBD2. This CDR3 has 17 residues. Looked up from germline, CDR1 is LGHDT and CDR2 is YNNKEL (reference sequence). The V and J ends lost 0 bases and 0 bases, in that order; junction bases with no gene match: 5. DNA of the CDR3: TGTGCCAGCAGCCAAGATAGTAGCGGGGTAAGCACAGATACGCAGTATTTT. Its translation is CASSQDSSGVSTDTQYF.